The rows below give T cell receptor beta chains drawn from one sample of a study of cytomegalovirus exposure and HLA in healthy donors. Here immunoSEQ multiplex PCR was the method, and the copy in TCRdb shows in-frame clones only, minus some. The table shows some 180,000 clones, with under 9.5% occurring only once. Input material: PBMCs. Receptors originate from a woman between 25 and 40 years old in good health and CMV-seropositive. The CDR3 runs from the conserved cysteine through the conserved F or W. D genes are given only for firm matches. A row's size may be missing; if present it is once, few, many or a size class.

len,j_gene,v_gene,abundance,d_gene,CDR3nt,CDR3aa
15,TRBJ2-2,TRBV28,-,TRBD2,TGTGCCAGCAGTCTAGCGGGTTTGCCCACCGGGGAGCTGTTTTTT,CASSLAGLPTGELFF
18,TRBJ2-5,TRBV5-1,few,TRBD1,TGCGCCAGCAGCTTGGGGGCCGGTCTGACAGGGACCCAAGAGACCCAGTACTTC,CASSLGAGLTGTQETQYF
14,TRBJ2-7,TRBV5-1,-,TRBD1,TGCGCCAGCAGCTGTCCCGGGACAGGGTGCGAGCAGTACTTC,CASSCPGTGCEQYF
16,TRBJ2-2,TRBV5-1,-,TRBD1,TGCGCCAGCAGCTTGGCCAGAGGGGGCAACACCGGGGAGCTGTTTTTT,CASSLARGGNTGELFF
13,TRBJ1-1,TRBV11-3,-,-,TGTGCCAGCAGCTTAACAGGGACCACTGAAGCTTTCTTT,CASSLTGTTEAFF
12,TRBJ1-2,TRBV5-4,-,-,TGTGCCAGCAGCCCGGCGGGGTATGGCTACACCTTC,CASSPAGYGYTF
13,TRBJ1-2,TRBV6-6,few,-,TGTGCCAGCAGGTCCACTGAGAACTATGGCTACACCTTC,CASRSTENYGYTF
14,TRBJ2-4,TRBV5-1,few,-,TGCGCCAGCAGCTCTCAGGGTAATACAAACATTCAGTACTTC,CASSSQGNTNIQYF
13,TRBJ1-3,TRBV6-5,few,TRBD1,TGTGCCAGCAGTCAGGGGGGCGGAAACACCATATATTTT,CASSQGGGNTIYF
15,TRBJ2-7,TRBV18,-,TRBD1,TGTGCCAGCTCACCCACGGGACAGGGAAACTACGAGCAGTACTTC,CASSPTGQGNYEQYF
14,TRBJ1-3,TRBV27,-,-,TGTGCCAGCAGACAAACAGGGATCGGAAACACCATATATTTT,CASRQTGIGNTIYF
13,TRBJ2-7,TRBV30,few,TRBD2,TGTGCCTGGCATGCGGGAGGGGTCTACGAGCAGTACTTC,CAWHAGGVYEQYF
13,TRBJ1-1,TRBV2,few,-,TGTGCCAACTCACCTTCGAGGAACACTGAAGCTTTCTTT,CANSPSRNTEAFF
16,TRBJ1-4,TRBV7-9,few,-,TGTGCCAGCAGCTCCCTCTACGGCCGGGAGAATGAAAAACTGTTTTTT,CASSSLYGRENEKLFF
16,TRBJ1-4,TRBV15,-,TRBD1,TGTGCCACCAGCAGAGTAACAGGGGGCACTGGGGAAAAACTGTTTTTT,CATSRVTGGTGEKLFF
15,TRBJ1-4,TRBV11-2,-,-,TGTGCCAGCAGGTTCAAAGGGGGTGATAATGAAAAACTGTTTTTT,CASRFKGGDNEKLFF
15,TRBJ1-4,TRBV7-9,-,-,TGTGCCAGCAGCTTCCGACAGCCAAATAATGAAAAACCGTTTTTT,CASSFRQPNNEKPFF
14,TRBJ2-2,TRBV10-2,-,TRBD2,TGCGCCAGCAGGCTAGCGGGCCTCACCGGGGAGCTGTTTTTT,CASRLAGLTGELFF
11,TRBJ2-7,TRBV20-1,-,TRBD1,TGCAGTGCCTTGACAGGGCTCGAGCAGTACTTC,CSALTGLEQYF
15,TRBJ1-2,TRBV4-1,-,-,TGCGCCAGCAGCCAGGCCGAGGGACTTCAATATGGCTACACCTTC,CASSQAEGLQYGYTF
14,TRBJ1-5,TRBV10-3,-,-,TGTGCCATCAGCGAAGACAGCAGCAATCAGCCCCAGCATTTT,CAISEDSSNQPQHF
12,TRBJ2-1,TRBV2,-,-,TGTGCCAGTTCCGCGGTTTACAATGAGCAGTTCTTC,CASSAVYNEQFF